The T cell receptor (beta chain) described here comes from a study of pediatric ulcerative colitis. Whole-study results and caveats: Acute severe colitis showed lower rectal diversity from clonal expansions.

Profiling relied on immunoSEQ multiplex PCR, and the TCRdb table lists in-frame clones only, not all of them. The sample shows 44,000 or so clones, around 76% of them seen only once. One to two pinch biopsies were taken from the rectum during colonoscopy. This clone was seen a single time. Its antigen is still unknown. Looked up from germline, CDR1 is LNHNV and CDR2 is YYDKDF (reference sequence). This CDR3 contains 13 residues. The ends were cut back, 0 bases at V and 9 bases at J, with 11 bases in the middle. This sequence was found in a girl between 10 and 17 years old with moderate ulcerative colitis. This sequence joins TRBV15 and TRBJ1-1; the D is unclear. Input material: gut tissue. The CDR3 reads CATSRDREEQAFF. In DNA form, the CDR3 reads TGTGCCACCAGCAGAGACCGGGAAGAGCAAGCTTTCTTT. The full variable domain, in which reference TRBV15 and TRBJ1-1 provide the parts outside the CDR3, is DAMVIQNPRYQVTQFGKPVTLSCSQTLNHNVMYWYQQKSSQAPKLLFHYYDKDFNNEADTPDNFQSRRPNTSFCFLDIRSPGLGDTAMYLCATSRDREEQAFFGQGTRLTVV.